This paragraph reports one T cell receptor (beta chain). This record comes from a study of T cell changes during pregnancy in multiple sclerosis. V was pared by 7 bases and J by 0 bases, with 16 bases of the junction left unmatched. CDR3 size: 18 residues. Germline lookup yields CDR1 SQVTM and CDR2 ANQGSEA. The method was immunoSEQ multiplex PCR; TCRdb's version includes in-frame clones alone and lacks a portion of them. The sample records 65,000 or so clones, about 92% being singletons. Material: peripheral blood, obtained in the second trimester of pregnancy. The chain uses TRBV29-1 and TRBJ2-1; TRBD2 matches 9 bases. The receptor comes from a female donor in good health, enrolled as a control in a pregnancy study. In DNA form, the CDR3 reads TGCAGCGCCCTCCTCCGTCTAGCGGGATTAAGCTCCTACAATGAGCAGTTCTTC. Protein product: CSALLRLAGLSSYNEQFF.